The 18 T cell receptor beta chains listed next were all sequenced from one sample in a study of T cells in Graves' hyperthyroidism and ophthalmopathy. Researchers took RNA transcripts and amplified the TCR beta CDR3 regions from them. The study used the HTBI primer set for a first-round RT-PCR of the TCR CDR3. TCRdb recomputed calls from the multiplex PCR reads with MiXCR, one row per CDR3 protein. The sample has roughly 630,000 distinct CDR3 sequences, approximately 14% seen once; the top ten hold roughly 7.3%. Sequences were obtained from blood. The receptors shown here come from a woman aged 25 to 45 with Graves' hyperthyroidism.

This clonotype was recorded at least ten times. The chain employs TRBV11-2 and TRBJ2-7; TRBD1 matches at 7 bases. Per the germline V gene, CDR1 is SGHAT and CDR2 is FQNNGV. V gave up 5 bases and J gave up 2 bases; unmatched junction bases: 9. The CDR3 spans 15 residues. As DNA, the CDR3 is TGTGCCAGCAGCACCCCAGGACAGGCGACCTACGAGCAGTACTTC. It encodes CASSTPGQATYEQYF.

This clonotype occurred many times. The V gene is TRBV18, the J gene TRBJ1-2; no clear D. This CDR3 contains 15 residues. Trimming shortened V by 3 bases and J by 4 bases, and 15 bases separated the two germline ends. CDR1 is KGHSH and CDR2 is LQKENI in the germline V gene. Written as DNA, the CDR3 is TGTGCCAGCTCACCGTCCGTGAACGGCTTCTATGGCTACACCTTC. Protein product: CASSPSVNGFYGYTF. The full variable domain, its missing parts supplied by reference TRBV18 and TRBJ1-2, is NAGVMQNPRHLVRRRGQEARLRCSPMKGHSHVYWYRQLPEEGLKFMVYLQKENIIDESGMPKERFSAEFPKEGPSILRIQQVVRGDSAAYFCASSPSVNGFYGYTFGSGTRLTVV.

In its sample, this clonotype was seen many times. This chain joins TRBV11-1 and TRBJ1-6; D gene uncertain. The V gene's germline CDR1 is SGHAT and CDR2 FQDESV (reference sequence). Trimming cost V 1 base and J 6 bases, with 10 bases left between them. This CDR3 has 15 residues. The CDR3 nucleotides are TGTGCCAGCAGCTTAGGGACCGGCCCTAATTCACCCCTCCACTTT. Its translation: CASSLGTGPNSPLHF.

As regards this clonotype: It may be a read error: a sequence one base away is much more abundant. The J gene is TRBJ1-1, the V gene TRBV29-1; 7 bases are shared with TRBD1. The CDR3 extends over 13 amino acids. CDR1 and CDR2 (germline): SQVTM, ANQGSEA. The CDR3 here is CSVANRGGSETFF. The DNA for the CDR3 is TGCAGCGTGGCAAACAGGGGTGGCTCTGAAACTTTCTTT. Filled out from reference TRBV29-1 and TRBJ1-1, the complete variable domain reads SAVISQKPSRDICQRGTSLTIQCQVDSQVTMMFWYRQQPGQSLTLIATANQGSEATYESGFVIDKFPISRPNLTFSTLTVSNMSPEDSSIYLCSVANRGGSETFFGQGTRLTVV.

This rearrangement joins TRBV3-1 to TRBJ2-7; D perhaps matches TRBD2 (6 bases). Germline CDR1 LGHDT, CDR2 YNNKEL (reference sequence). Trimming stripped 4 bases from V and 2 bases from J, with 12 bases between. This CDR3 is built from 14 residues. Written as DNA, the CDR3 is TGTGCCAGCAGCCCGACTAGAGCTGCCTACGAGCAGTACTTC. Protein product: CASSPTRAAYEQYF.

This clonotype was seen many times. V is TRBV6-1 and J is TRBJ1-1; 11 bases align to TRBD1. The CDR3 extends over 16 amino acids. Germline V gene data show CDR1 as MNHNS and CDR2 as SASEGT. V trimming: 5 bases; J trimming: 1 base; junction bases outside the gene matches: 6. The CDR3 region has the DNA TGTGCCAGCAGTTACCTGGGACAGGGGGGGAACACTGAAGCTTTCTTT. The encoded protein is CASSYLGQGGNTEAFF.

V is TRBV9 and J is TRBJ1-1; the D gene is possibly TRBD1 (5 bases). The CDR3 is made up of 13 amino acids. V was cut by 3 bases and J by 4 bases, with 10 bases left in between. Germline V gene lookup returns CDR1 SGDLS and CDR2 YYNGEE. The CDR3 bases are TGTGCCAGCAGCGCGCCCCAGGGCACTGAAGCTTTCTTT. Residues: CASSAPQGTEAFF. Variable domain in full (rest from reference TRBV9 and TRBJ1-1): DSGVTQTPKHLITATGQRVTLRCSPRSGDLSVYWYQQSLDQGLQFLIQYYNGEERAKGNILERFSAQQFPDLHSELNLSSLELGDSALYFCASSAPQGTEAFFGQGTRLTVV.

This clonotype has ten or more counts. This chain uses TRBV30 with TRBJ2-7; D is uncertain. The germline V gene has CDR1 GTSNPN and CDR2 SVGIG (reference sequence). V lost 0 bases, J lost 0 bases, and 3 bases lay in between. The CDR3 covers 12 residues. CDR3 DNA sequence: TGTGCCTGGAGTGTAGTCTCCTACGAGCAGTACTTC. Translation gives CAWSVVSYEQYF.

This clonotype has only a few counts. The J gene is TRBJ2-1, the V gene TRBV9; TRBD2 matches at 9 bases. The V and J ends lost 10 bases and 4 bases, in that order; junction bases with no gene match: 6. The V gene's germline CDR1 is SGDLS and CDR2 YYNGEE. The CDR3 runs 13 residues. The CDR3 bases are TGTGCCGGAAGGACTAGCGCTTACAATGAGCAGTTCTTC. Amino acid sequence: CAGRTSAYNEQFF.

This clonotype was picked up many times. This chain uses TRBV2 with TRBJ2-3; 8 bases map to TRBD1. The CDR3 covers 17 residues. V trimming: 6 bases; J trimming: 6 bases; junction bases outside the gene matches: 17. From germline, CDR1 is SNHLY and CDR2 FYNNEI. The CDR3 DNA sequence: TGTGCCAGCAGCGGGCTGGGGACAGGCCACCGATGGGATACGCAGTATTTT. Its protein is CASSGLGTGHRWDTQYF.

This clonotype showed up many times. The chain has TRBV15 and TRBJ2-7; TRBD2 matches 7 bases. The germline V gene encodes CDR1 LNHNV and CDR2 YYDKDF (reference sequence). J gave up 3 bases and V 5 bases, and 4 bases lay outside the gene matches. The length of the CDR3 is 13 residues. The CDR3, as DNA: TGTGCCACCAGCCTCGGGAGGAACTACGAGCAGTACTTC. It yields the protein CATSLGRNYEQYF.

Ten or more counts support this clonotype. The chain links TRBV12-3 or TRBV12-4 to TRBJ1-1; TRBD1 aligns across 9 bases. This CDR3 comprises 14 residues. Trimming cost V 5 bases and J 8 bases; bases outside gene matches: 9. DNA for the CDR3: TGTGCCAGCAGTCCTCGGGACAGGGTATCCGAAGCTTTCTTT. Translation: CASSPRDRVSEAFF.

This clonotype was seen at least ten times. The chain uses TRBV28 and TRBJ2-1; D may be TRBD2 (6 bases). The germline gives CDR1 MDHEN, CDR2 SYDVKM. V lost 3 bases and J 5 bases, leaving 14 bases between the germline ends. This CDR3 region has 15 residues. The CDR3 reads CASSLGTPTNNEQFF. DNA of the CDR3: TGTGCCAGCAGTTTGGGGACTCCGACAAACAATGAGCAGTTCTTC.

The rearrangement joins TRBV25-1 to TRBJ2-7; D may be TRBD2 (5 bases). The CDR3 runs to 14 residues. The germline V gene encodes CDR1 MGHDK and CDR2 SYGVNS. The V end lost 2 bases, the J end lost 5 bases, and 13 bases lay between the germline ends. CDR3 coding DNA: TGTGCCAGCAGTGAAGGTGCGGGCAGCCACGAGCAGTACTTC. Encoded protein: CASSEGAGSHEQYF.

This clonotype appeared a few times. J is TRBJ2-5 and V is TRBV7-9; TRBD1 might be the D (6 bases). The CDR3 has 17 residues. The V gene lost 0 bases and the J gene lost 4 bases, with 18 bases spanning the gap. Germline assignment: CDR1 SEHNR and CDR2 FQNEAQ (reference sequence). CDR3 sequence (DNA): TGTGCCAGCAGCTTAGCCCCAATACAGGGCCGAGGAGAGACCCAGTACTTC. Its translation is CASSLAPIQGRGETQYF.

The sample holds a few counts of this clonotype. The chain combines TRBV29-1 with TRBJ1-3, with D possibly being TRBD1 (6 bases). V lost 1 base to trimming and J lost 4 bases, with 20 bases between them. CDR3 length equals 17 residues. CDR1 and CDR2 from the germline V gene are SQVTM and ANQGSEA. This CDR3 is CSVEVSRGGVGGNTIYF. The CDR3 nucleotides read TGCAGCGTTGAAGTTAGCAGGGGCGGCGTGGGAGGAAACACCATATATTTT.

Many counts were recorded for this clonotype. The chain employs TRBV2 and TRBJ2-7, with 8 positions matching TRBD1. In germline, CDR1 is SNHLY, CDR2 FYNNEI. J lost 2 bases, V lost 9 bases, and 9 bases had no gene match. The CDR3 length is 14 residues. CDR3 region: CARRSGQDAYEQYF. CDR3 in DNA: TGTGCCAGAAGATCGGGACAGGATGCCTACGAGCAGTACTTC.

This clonotype was counted at least ten times. The chain recombines TRBV12-3 or TRBV12-4 with TRBJ2-1; 11 bases are a match to TRBD2. The ends lost 4 bases at V and 5 bases at J; junction bases unmatched: 10. This CDR3 has 17 amino acids. The CDR3 is CASSSIRMTSGDNEQFF. For the CDR3, the DNA is TGTGCCAGCAGTTCTATTCGCATGACTAGCGGGGACAATGAGCAGTTCTTC.